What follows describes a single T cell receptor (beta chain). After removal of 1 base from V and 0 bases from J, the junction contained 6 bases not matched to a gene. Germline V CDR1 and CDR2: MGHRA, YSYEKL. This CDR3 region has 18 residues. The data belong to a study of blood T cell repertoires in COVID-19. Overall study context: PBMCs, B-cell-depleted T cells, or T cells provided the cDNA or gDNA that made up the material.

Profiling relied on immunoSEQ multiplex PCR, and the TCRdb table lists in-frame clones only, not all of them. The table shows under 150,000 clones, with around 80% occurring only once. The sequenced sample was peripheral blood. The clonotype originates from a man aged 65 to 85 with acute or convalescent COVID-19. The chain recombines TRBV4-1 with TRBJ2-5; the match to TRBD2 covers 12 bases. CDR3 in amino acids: CASSQGLAGALYQETQYF. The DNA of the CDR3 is TGCGCCAGCAGCCAAGGACTAGCGGGGGCCCTGTACCAAGAGACCCAGTACTTC.